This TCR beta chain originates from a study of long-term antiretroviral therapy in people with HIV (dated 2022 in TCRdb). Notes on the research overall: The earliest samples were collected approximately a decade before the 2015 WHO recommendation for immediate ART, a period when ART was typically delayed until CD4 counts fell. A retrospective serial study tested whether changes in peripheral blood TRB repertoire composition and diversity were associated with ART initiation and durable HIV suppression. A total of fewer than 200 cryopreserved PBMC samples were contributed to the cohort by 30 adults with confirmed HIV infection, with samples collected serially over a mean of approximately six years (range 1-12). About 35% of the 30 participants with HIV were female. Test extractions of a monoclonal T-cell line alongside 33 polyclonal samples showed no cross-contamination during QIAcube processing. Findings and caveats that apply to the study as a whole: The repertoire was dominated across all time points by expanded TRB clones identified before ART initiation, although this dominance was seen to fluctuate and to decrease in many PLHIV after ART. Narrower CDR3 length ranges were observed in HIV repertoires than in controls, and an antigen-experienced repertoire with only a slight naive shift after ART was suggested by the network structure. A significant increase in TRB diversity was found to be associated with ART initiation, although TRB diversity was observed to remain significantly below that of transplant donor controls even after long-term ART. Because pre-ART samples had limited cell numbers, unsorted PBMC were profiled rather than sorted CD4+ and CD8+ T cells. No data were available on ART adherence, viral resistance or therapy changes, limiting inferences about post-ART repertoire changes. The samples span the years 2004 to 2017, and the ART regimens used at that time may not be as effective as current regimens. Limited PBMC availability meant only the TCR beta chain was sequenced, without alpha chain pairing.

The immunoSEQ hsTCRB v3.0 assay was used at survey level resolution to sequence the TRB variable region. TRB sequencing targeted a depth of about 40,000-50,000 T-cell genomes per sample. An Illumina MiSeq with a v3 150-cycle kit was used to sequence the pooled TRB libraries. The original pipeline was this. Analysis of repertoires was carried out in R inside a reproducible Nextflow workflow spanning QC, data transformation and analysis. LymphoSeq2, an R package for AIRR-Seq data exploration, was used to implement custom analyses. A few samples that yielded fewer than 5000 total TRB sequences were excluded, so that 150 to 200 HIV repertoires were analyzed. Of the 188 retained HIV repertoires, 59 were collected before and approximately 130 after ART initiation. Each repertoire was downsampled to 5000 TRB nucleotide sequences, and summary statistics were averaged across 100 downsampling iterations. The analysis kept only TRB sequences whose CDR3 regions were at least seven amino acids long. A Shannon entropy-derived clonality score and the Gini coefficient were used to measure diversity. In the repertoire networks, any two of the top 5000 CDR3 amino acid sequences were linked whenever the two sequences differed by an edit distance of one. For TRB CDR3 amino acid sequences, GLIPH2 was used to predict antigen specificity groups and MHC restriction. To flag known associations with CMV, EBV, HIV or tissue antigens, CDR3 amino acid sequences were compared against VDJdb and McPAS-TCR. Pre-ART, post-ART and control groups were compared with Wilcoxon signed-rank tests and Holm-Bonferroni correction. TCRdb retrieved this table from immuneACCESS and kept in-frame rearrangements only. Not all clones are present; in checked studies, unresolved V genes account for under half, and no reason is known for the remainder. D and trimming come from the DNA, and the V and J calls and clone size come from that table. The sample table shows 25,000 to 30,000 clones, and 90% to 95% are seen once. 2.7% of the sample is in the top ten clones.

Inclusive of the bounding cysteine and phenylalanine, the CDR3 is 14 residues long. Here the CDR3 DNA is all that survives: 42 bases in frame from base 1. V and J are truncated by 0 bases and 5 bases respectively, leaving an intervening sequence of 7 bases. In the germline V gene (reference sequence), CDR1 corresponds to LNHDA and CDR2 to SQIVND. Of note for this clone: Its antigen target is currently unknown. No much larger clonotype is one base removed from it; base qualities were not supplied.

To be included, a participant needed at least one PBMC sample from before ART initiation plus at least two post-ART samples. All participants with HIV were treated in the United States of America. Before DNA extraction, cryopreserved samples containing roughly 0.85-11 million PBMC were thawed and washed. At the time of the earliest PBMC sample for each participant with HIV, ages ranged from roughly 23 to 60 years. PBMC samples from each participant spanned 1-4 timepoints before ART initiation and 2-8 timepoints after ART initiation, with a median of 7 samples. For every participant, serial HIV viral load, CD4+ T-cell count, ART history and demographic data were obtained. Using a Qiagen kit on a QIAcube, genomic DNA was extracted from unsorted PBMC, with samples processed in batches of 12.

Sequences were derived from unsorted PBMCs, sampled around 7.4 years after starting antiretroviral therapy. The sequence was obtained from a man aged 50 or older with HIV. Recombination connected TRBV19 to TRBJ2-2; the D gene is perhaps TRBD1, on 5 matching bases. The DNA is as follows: TGTGCCAGTAGTATAGATGACAGAACCGGGGAGCTGTTTTTT. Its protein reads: CASSIDDRTGELFF.